This T cell receptor beta chain was identified during a study of esophageal squamous cell carcinoma tumors (dated by TCRdb to the early 2020s). Background on the whole study: Using principal component analysis combined with K-means clustering of immunohistochemical values for T-cell and checkpoint markers, the researchers divided patients into immuno relation high and low groups. The roughly eleven cases yielded approximately 1.7 million total TCRalpha reads and approximately 1.4 million total TCRbeta reads, and about 32,000 and 35,000 of those reads, respectively, were unique. The study aimed to assess TCR repertoire diversity and shared TCR repertoires of T cells within the tumor environment of esophageal squamous cell carcinoma. A wider cohort of 53 surgically treated esophageal squamous cell carcinoma patients in Japan was included, comprising 21 high and some 30 low immuno relation cases. TCR sequencing covered approximately 10 patients: five randomly selected high immuno relation cases and five background-matched low immuno relation cases. The paper's findings and limits, for the study overall: Just over 26 TRAV|TRAJ and more than 20 TRBV|TRBJ combinations, including TRAV13-1|TRAJ22 and TRBV7-9|TRBJ2-7, appeared to be shared among high immuno relation cases. Because TCRalpha and TCRbeta chains were sequenced separately, chain pairing and recognized antigens remained unknown. In about 30% of the 10 cases, a single TCRalpha VJ recombination dominated, and TCRalpha diversity seemed to be reduced. TCR repertoire analysis included only a few cases, and CDR3 clonotype-level investigation was not performed. Total TCR repertoire counts did not differ between groups, but significant repertoire counts were higher in the high immuno relation group. Given the large variation in the TCRalphabeta repertoire, shared V|J recombination candidates may have been selected by chance.

This clonotype is categorized as medium-sized (0.01 to 0.1%). Its antigen remains unidentified. One base away there is no much larger clone; base qualities are not given. Library preparation was by 5' RACE. The PCR step used KAPA HiFi along with constant-region primers for TCRalpha or TCRbeta and a P20EA primer, and a nested second PCR with CA2 or CB2 followed. TCR genes were amplified by unbiased adaptor ligation RT-PCR, with reverse transcription by Superscript III and a polyT18-containing BSL-18E primer. Following second-strand synthesis and blunting, the P10EA/P20EA adaptor was ligated to the 5' end of the cDNA, and NotI digestion was then performed. The first and second PCRs ran approximately 21 cycles of 98°C for 20 s, 65°C for 30 s and 72°C for 1 min. Amplicons were indexed with the Nextera XT Index kit v2 Set A, pooled equimolarly and quantified on a Qubit 2.0 Fluorometer. For sequencing, the Illumina MiSeq platform generated 2x300 bp paired-end reads. Per the authors' processing: V and J genes were assigned to reads on the basis of highest identity to IMGT reference sequences using Repertoire Genesis software ver.1.0. CDR3 was defined from Cys104 to Phe118 plus Gly119 and translated, and unique sequence reads were defined by distinct V, J and CDR3 amino acids. Shared V|J combinations were chosen if significant in both a Fisher's exact test in edgeR and a Mann Whitney U test. After singletons were removed and 500 repertoire combinations were bootstrapped, the repertoire dissimilarity index was calculated with the R rdi package. TCRdb reprocessed the public reads (quality trimming at Q25 with fastp, clone calling with MiXCR) and kept in-frame beta chains. Rows with one shared CDR3 protein collapse into an entry with the most common genes and DNA. The V and J calls were not made by the authors but by TCRdb's processing. The sample table contains 800 to 1,100 distinct CDR3 sequences; only one count was recorded for roughly 13% of them. Clones ranked in the top ten supply under 20% of the sample.

Enrollment excluded patients who had received neoadjuvant chemotherapy or who had no clinical information. The TCR-sequenced cases shown were male and underwent subtotal esophagectomy with 2- or 3-field lymphadenectomy. No T-cell sorting was done; instead, RNA was pulled from bulk tumor tissue sections using a Qiagen AllPrep kit. Until RNA extraction, small sections of surgically resected tumor tissue were kept in RNAlater reagent at -80 degrees C. Reading the germline V gene gives CDR1 SGHTA and CDR2 FQGNSA. Trimming at the junction amounts to 1 base on V and 6 bases on J, and the germline ends lie 12 bases apart. The CDR3 runs 15 residues from the cysteine to the phenylalanine. Here the CDR3 DNA is all that survives: 45 bases in frame from base 1.

The origin of this receptor is a man aged 50-79 years with esophageal squamous cell carcinoma. Sequences were obtained from tumor tissue. The sequence joins TRBV7-2 to TRBJ2-2; the D call is possibly TRBD1 or TRBD2, each sharing 6 bases. The CDR3 region reads CASSLVGGSSGELFF. In nucleotides, the sequence is TGTGCCAGCAGCTTAGTGGGGGGCTCGTCCGGGGAGCTGTTTTTT.